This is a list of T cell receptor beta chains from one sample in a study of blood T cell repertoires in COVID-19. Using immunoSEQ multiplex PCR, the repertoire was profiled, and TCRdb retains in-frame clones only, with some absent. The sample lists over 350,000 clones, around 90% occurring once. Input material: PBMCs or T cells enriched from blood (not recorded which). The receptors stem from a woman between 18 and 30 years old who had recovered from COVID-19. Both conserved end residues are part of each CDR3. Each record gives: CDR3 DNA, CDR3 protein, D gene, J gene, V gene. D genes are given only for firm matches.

TGTGCCCTCAGGGCAGGGCGCGGCCCCCTCCACTTT CALRAGRGPLHF NA TRBJ1-6 TRBV28
TGCGCCAGCAGCGACTCTAGCGGGTATTACAATGAGCAGTTCTTC CASSDSSGYYNEQFF TRBD2 TRBJ2-1 TRBV5-1
TGTGCCAGCAGTCTCGGGGGGGGCTCACAAGAGACCCAGTACTTC CASSLGGGSQETQYF TRBD2 TRBJ2-5 TRBV9
TGCGCCAGCAGCTTGGTTGGGCAGGGTAACACCGGGGAGCTGTTTTTT CASSLVGQGNTGELFF NA TRBJ2-2 TRBV5-1
TGTGCCAGCAGAGCCCGGCGGGGAGGAGGAAACACCATATATTTT CASRARRGGGNTIYF NA TRBJ1-3 TRBV6-5
TGTGCCAGCAGCGTGAATCAGGGGGTAGAGACCCAGTACTTC CASSVNQGVETQYF TRBD1 TRBJ2-5 TRBV7-8
TGCGCCAGCAGCCAAGTGGACCCCGGGGGGTACGAGCAGTACTTC CASSQVDPGGYEQYF TRBD2 TRBJ2-7 TRBV4-1
TGTGCCAGCAGCCCCCAAAGCAGGGGCCCTAAGGAGTCCTACGAGCAGTACTTC CASSPQSRGPKESYEQYF NA TRBJ2-7 TRBV5-5
TGTGCCAGCAAGGTCCAGGGGGTCAACACCGGGGAGCTGTTTTTT CASKVQGVNTGELFF TRBD1 TRBJ2-2 TRBV2
TGTGCCAGCAGTTTAAGGGGACAGGGCTACGAGCAGTACTTC CASSLRGQGYEQYF TRBD1 TRBJ2-7 TRBV27
TGTGCTAGTGGTTTGACGATCGCCGGTGAAGCTTTCTTT CASGLTIAGEAFF NA TRBJ1-1 TRBV12-5
TGTGCCAGCAGCAAAGCAGGCGGGGCGGACGAGCAGTACTTC CASSKAGGADEQYF NA TRBJ2-7 TRBV21-1
TGTGCCAGCAGACGCGGGACAGGGGAGGAAGCTTTCTTT CASRRGTGEEAFF TRBD1 TRBJ1-1 TRBV6-5
TGTGCCAGTAGTATAGCTGGACAGCGCAATCAGCCCCAGCATTTT CASSIAGQRNQPQHF NA TRBJ1-5 TRBV19
TGTGCCAGCTCCCCAGCGGCTAGCGGGGTTTCCTACGAGCAGTACTTC CASSPAASGVSYEQYF TRBD2 TRBJ2-7 TRBV18
TGTGCCAGCAGCTTACCCGGGACATCGGGATATAATTCACCCCTCCACTTT CASSLPGTSGYNSPLHF NA TRBJ1-6 TRBV11-2
TGTGCCAGCCAAACCCCGAGCTCCTACAATGAGCAGTTCTTC CASQTPSSYNEQFF NA TRBJ2-1 TRBV2
TGTGCCAGCAGCCAAGAGGGGGGGCCTCCGAATGAGCAGTTCTTC CASSQEGGPPNEQFF NA TRBJ2-1 TRBV4-2
TGTGCCAGTAGTGGTCAAATAGGGGGTAAGTACTTC CASSGQIGGKYF NA TRBJ2-7 TRBV19
TGCGCCAGCAGCGCCTGGACTAGCGAGTACAATGAGCAGTTCTTC CASSAWTSEYNEQFF TRBD2 TRBJ2-1 TRBV5-1